This entry concerns a single T cell receptor (beta chain). The data were produced by immunoSEQ multiplex PCR, yet TCRdb's version contains in-frame clones alone and is incomplete. The sample holds about 24,000 clones, around three quarters seen once. This sample is part of a study of PD-1 blockade in classical Hodgkin lymphoma. The CDR3 is 15 residues long. J gave up 6 bases and V 3 bases, and 10 bases lay outside the gene matches. The germline V gene has CDR1 SNHLY and CDR2 FYNNEI. Time point of the sample: cycle 4 day 1 (C4D1), after more than five weeks of nivolumab. In every patient, relapse followed autologous stem cell transplantation, while exposure to brentuximab vedotin differed.

This material consisted of peripheral blood mononuclear cells (PBMCs), taken before the fourth cycle of nivolumab. The clonotype comes from a human donor with classical Hodgkin lymphoma. The chain carries TRBV2 and TRBJ2-5; 7 nucleotides match TRBD1. The DNA of the CDR3 is TGTGCCAGCAGTGAGGCGACAGGGCCTAGGAAGACCCAGTACTTC. It is translated as CASSEATGPRKTQYF. Full variable domain (outside the CDR3, taken from reference TRBV2 and TRBJ2-5): EPEVTQTPSHQVTQMGQEVILRCVPISNHLYFYWYRQILGQKVEFLVSFYNNEISEKSEIFDDQFSVERPDGSNFTLKIRSTKLEDSAMYFCASSEATGPRKTQYFGPGTRLLVL.